The TCR beta chain described here comes from a study of T cell responses to AZD1222 COVID-19 vaccine. Repertoires were generated with immunoSEQ multiplex PCR, while TCRdb's copy carries only in-frame clones and drops some. The sample holds 90,000 to 95,000 clones, under 90% seen once. Notes on the study in general: Donors skewed white British and female; clonal diversity was possibly underestimated. Recipients of two AZD1222 doses showed rising Spike-specific TCR breadth and depth.

As to this clone: Its specificity is unknown.

The CDR3 runs 16 residues. Germline values: CDR1 SGHRS, CDR2 YFSETQ. V lost 0 bases to trimming and J lost 6 bases; unmatched junction nucleotides: 7. The source material was peripheral blood, sampled on day 0 of AZD1222 vaccination. This clonotype was obtained from an adult in good health. This rearrangement joins TRBV5-1 to TRBJ2-2, with 8 bases fitting TRBD2. CDR3 DNA: TGCGCCAGCAGCTTGGATCCTAGCGGGCGATCCGGGGAGCTGTTTTTT. Its protein product is CASSLDPSGRSGELFF.